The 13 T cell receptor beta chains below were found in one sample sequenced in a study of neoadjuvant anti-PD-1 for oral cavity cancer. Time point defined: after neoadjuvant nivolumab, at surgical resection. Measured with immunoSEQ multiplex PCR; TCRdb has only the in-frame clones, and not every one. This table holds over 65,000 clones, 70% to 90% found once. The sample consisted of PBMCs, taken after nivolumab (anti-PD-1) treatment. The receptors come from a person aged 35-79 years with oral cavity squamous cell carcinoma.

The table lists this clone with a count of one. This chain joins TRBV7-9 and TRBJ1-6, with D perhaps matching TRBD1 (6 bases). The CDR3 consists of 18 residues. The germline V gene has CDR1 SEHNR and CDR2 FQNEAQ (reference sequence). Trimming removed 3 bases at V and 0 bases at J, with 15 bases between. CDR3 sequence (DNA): TGTGCCAGCAGCTTGGCTGGACAGTTTCACTCCTATAATTCACCCCTCCACTTT. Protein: CASSLAGQFHSYNSPLHF.

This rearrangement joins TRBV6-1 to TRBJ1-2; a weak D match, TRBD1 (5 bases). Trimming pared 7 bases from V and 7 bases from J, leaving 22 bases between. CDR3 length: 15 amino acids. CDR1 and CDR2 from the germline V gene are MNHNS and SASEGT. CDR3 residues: CASILRVSGGGGYTF. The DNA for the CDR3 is TGTGCCAGCATCCTCAGGGTGAGCGGTGGTGGTGGCTACACCTTC.

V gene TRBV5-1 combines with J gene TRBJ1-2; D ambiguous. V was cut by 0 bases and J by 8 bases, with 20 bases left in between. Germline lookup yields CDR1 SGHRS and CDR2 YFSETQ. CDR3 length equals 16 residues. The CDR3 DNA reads TGCGCCAGCAGCTTGGCTTTGTCGGGGAAGCCTCGGGGCTACACCTTC. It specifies CASSLALSGKPRGYTF.

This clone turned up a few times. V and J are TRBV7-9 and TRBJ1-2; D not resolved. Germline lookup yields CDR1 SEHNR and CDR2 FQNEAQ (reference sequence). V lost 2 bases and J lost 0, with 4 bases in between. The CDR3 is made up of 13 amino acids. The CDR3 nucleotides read TGTGCCAGCAGCTTAACACCTAACTATGGCTACACCTTC. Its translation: CASSLTPNYGYTF. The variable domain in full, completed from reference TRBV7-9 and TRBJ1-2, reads DTGVSQNPRHKITKRGQNVTFRCDPISEHNRLYWYRQTLGQGPEFLTYFQNEAQLEKSRLLSDRFSAERPKGSFSTLEIQRTEQGDSAMYLCASSLTPNYGYTFGSGTRLTVV.

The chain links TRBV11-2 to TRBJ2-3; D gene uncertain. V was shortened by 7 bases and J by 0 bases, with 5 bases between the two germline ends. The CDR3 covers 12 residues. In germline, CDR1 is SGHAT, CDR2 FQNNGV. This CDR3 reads CASKTSTDTQYF. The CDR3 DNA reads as TGTGCCAGCAAAACTAGCACAGATACGCAGTATTTT.

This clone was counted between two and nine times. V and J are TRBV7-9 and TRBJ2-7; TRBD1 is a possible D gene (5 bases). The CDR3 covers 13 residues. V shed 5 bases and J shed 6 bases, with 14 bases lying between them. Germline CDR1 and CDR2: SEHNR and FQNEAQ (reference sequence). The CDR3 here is CASSLNLDSEQYF. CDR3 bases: TGTGCCAGCAGCCTAAACCTTGACAGCGAGCAGTACTTC.

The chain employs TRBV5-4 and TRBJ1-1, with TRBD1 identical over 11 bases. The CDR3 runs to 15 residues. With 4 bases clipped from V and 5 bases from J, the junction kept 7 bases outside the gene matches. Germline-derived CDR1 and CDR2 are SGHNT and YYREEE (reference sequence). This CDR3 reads CASSLDRGLGTEAFF. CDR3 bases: TGTGCCAGCAGCCTGGACAGGGGGCTAGGTACTGAAGCTTTCTTT.

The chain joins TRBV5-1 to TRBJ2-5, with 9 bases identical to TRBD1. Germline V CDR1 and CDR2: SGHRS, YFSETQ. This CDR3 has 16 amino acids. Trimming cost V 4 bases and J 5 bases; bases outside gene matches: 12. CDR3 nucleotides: TGCGCCAGCAGCAACCAACCGGGACAGGGCGGGGAGACCCAGTACTTC. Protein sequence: CASSNQPGQGGETQYF.

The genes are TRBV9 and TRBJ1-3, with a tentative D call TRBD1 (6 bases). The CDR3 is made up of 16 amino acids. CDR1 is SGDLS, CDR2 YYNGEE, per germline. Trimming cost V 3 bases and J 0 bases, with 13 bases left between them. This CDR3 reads CASSGGGGHSGNTIYF. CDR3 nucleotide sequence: TGTGCCAGCAGCGGTGGGGGCGGCCACTCTGGAAACACCATATATTTT. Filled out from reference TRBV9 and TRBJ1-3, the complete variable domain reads DSGVTQTPKHLITATGQRVTLRCSPRSGDLSVYWYQQSLDQGLQFLIQYYNGEERAKGNILERFSAQQFPDLHSELNLSSLELGDSALYFCASSGGGGHSGNTIYFGEGSWLTVV.

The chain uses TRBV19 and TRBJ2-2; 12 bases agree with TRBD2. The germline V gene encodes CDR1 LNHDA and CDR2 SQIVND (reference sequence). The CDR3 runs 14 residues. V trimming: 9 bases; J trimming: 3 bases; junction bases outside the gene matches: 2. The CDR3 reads CASWTSGDTGELFF. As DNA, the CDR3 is TGTGCCAGCTGGACTAGCGGGGACACCGGGGAGCTGTTTTTT.

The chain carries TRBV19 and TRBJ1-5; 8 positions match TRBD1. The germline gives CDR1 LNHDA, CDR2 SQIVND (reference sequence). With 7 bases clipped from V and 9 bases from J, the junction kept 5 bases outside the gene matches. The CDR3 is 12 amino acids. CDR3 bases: TGTGCCAGTATGCAGGGGGCTTGGCCCCAGCATTTT. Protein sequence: CASMQGAWPQHF.

The CDR3 bases are TGTGCCAGCAGCATCTACAGGGGGCCGAACACTGAAGCTTTCTTT. Translated, it gives CASSIYRGPNTEAFF. The chain recombines TRBV5-4 with TRBJ1-1; 9 bases map to TRBD1. V shed 4 bases, J shed 1 base, and the junction held 5 bases outside the gene matches. Looked up from germline, CDR1 is SGHNT and CDR2 is YYREEE (reference sequence). There are 15 residues in the CDR3.

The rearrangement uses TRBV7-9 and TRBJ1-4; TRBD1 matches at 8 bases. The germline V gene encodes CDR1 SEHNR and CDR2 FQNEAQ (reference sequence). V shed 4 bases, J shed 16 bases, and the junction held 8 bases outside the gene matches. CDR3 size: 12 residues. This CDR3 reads CASSSPGTGPFF. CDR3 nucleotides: TGTGCCAGCAGCTCTCCCGGGACAGGACCGTTTTTT.